This TCR beta chain originates from a study of blood T cell repertoires in COVID-19. Background on the study: Donors in the United States, Italy and Spain gave samples during acute or convalescent COVID-19. Sample material is recorded as cDNA or gDNA derived from T cells, B-cell-depleted T cells, or PBMCs.

After removal of 0 bases from V and 8 bases from J, the junction contained 6 bases not matched to a gene. Germline V CDR1 and CDR2: SEHNR, FQNEAQ (reference sequence). This CDR3 spans 15 amino acids. Clones were sequenced by immunoSEQ multiplex PCR, and TCRdb holds only the in-frame ones, with some missing. The table lists approximately 250,000 clones, about 88% of them singletons. The specimen was peripheral blood. The receptor was derived from a man aged 25-40 years with active or convalescent COVID-19. The chain is built from TRBV7-9 and TRBJ1-4, with 7 nucleotides matching TRBD1. As DNA, the CDR3 is TGTGCCAGCAGCTTAGCGACGGGACAGACAGAAAAACTGTTTTTT. Protein sequence: CASSLATGQTEKLFF.